Each of the 2 T cell receptor beta chains below was sequenced from the same sample in a study of blood T cell repertoires in COVID-19. The method was immunoSEQ multiplex PCR; TCRdb's version includes in-frame clones alone and lacks a portion of them. Among about 300,000 clones listed, roughly 88% were seen once. Material for sequencing was peripheral blood. The source is a woman aged 25-40 years with COVID-19, enrolled during active disease.

The chain carries TRBV3-1 (or the pseudogene TRBV3-2) and TRBJ1-4; D uncertain. The CDR3 contains 14 residues. V lost 0 bases and J 8 bases, leaving 10 bases between the germline ends. Germline V gene lookup returns CDR1 LGHDT and CDR2 YNNKEL (reference sequence). Written as DNA, the CDR3 is TGTGCCAGCAGCCAAGAGGGCATCGGAGAAAAACTGTTTTTT. Translated, it gives CASSQEGIGEKLFF.

V is TRBV11-1 and J is TRBJ1-1; the D is unclear. CDR1 is SGHAT and CDR2 is FQDESV in the germline V gene (reference sequence). V lost 3 bases to trimming and J lost 1 base, with 6 bases between them. The CDR3 is 13 residues long. CDR3 protein: CASSFSRNTEAFF. As DNA, the CDR3 is TGTGCCAGCAGCTTCTCCAGGAACACTGAAGCTTTCTTT. Supplemented by reference TRBV11-1 and TRBJ1-1, the full variable domain reads EAEVAQSPRYKITEKSQAVAFWCDPISGHATLYWYRQILGQGPELLVQFQDESVVDDSQLPKDRFSAERLKGVDSTLKIQPAELGDSAMYLCASSFSRNTEAFFGQGTRLTVV.